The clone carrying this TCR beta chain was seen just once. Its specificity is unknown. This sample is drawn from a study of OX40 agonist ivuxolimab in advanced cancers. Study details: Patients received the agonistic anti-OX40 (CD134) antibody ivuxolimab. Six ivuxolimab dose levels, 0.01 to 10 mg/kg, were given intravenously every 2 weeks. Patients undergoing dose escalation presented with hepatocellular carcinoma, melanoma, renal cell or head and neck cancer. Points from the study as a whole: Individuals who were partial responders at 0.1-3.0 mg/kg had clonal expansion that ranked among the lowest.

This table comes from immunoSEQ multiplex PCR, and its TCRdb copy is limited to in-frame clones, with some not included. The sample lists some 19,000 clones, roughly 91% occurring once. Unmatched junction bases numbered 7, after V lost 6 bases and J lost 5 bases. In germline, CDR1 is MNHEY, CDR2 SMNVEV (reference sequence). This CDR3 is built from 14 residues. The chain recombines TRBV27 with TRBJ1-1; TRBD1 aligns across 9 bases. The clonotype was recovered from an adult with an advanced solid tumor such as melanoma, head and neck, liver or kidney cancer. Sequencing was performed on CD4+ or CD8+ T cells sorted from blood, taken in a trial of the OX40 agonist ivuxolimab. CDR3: CASSLGQGYTEAFF. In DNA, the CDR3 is TGTGCCAGCAGCCTGGGACAGGGATATACTGAAGCTTTCTTT.